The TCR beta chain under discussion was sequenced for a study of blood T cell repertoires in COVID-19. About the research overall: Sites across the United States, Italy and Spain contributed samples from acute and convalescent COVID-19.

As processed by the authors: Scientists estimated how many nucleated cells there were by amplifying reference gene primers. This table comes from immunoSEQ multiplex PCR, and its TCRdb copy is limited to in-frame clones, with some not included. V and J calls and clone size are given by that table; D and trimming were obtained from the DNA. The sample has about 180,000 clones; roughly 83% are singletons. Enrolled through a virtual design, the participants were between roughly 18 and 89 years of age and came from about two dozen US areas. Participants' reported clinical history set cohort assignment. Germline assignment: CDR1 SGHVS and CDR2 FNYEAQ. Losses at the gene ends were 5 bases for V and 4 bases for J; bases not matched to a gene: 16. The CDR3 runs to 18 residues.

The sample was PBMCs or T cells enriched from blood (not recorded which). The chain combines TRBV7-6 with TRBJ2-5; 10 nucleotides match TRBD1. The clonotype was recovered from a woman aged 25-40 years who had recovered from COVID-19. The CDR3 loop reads CASSDRTGGKSTRETQYF. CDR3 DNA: TGTGCCAGCAGCGACAGGACAGGGGGTAAAAGCACACGAGAGACCCAGTACTTC.